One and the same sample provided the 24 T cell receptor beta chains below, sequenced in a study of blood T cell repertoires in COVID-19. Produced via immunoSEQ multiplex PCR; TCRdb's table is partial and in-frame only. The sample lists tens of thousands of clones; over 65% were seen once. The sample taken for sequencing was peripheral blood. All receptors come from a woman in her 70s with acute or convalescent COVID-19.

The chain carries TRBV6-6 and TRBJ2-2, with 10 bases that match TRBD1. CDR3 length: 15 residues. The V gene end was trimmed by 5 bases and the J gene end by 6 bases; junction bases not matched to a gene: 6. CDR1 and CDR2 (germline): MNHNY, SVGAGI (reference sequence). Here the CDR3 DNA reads TGTGCCAGCAGTAAAAGACAGGGGGCATCCGGGGAGCTGTTTTTT. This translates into CASSKRQGASGELFF.

CDR3 sequence (DNA): TGCAGTGCTCTCCGGACGGACACGCTATACTTC. Translated: CSALRTDTLYF. The chain employs TRBV20-1 and TRBJ2-5; D may be TRBD1 (5 bases). The germline V and J ends were trimmed by 5 bases and 14 bases, with 18 bases remaining between them. The CDR3 is made up of 11 amino acids. Per germline, CDR1 DFQATT and CDR2 SNEGSKA (reference sequence).

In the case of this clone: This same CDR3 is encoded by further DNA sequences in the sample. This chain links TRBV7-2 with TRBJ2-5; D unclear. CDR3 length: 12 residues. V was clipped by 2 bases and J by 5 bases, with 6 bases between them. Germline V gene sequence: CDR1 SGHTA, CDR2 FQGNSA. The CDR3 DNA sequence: TGTGCCAGCAGCTTACTATCTGAGACCCAGTACTTC. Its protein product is CASSLLSETQYF.

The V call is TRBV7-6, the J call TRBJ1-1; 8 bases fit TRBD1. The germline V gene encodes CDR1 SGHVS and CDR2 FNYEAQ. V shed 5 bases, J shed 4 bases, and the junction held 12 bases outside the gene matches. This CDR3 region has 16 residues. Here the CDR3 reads CASSPIRGQGATEAFF. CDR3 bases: TGTGCCAGCAGCCCTATTAGGGGGCAGGGGGCCACTGAAGCTTTCTTT.

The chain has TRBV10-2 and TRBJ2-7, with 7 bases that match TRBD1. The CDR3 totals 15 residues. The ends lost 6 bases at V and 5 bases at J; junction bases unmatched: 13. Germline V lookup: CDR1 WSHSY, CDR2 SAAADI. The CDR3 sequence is CASSTGTALENEQYF. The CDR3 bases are TGCGCCAGCAGCACCGGGACAGCCCTTGAAAACGAGCAGTACTTC.

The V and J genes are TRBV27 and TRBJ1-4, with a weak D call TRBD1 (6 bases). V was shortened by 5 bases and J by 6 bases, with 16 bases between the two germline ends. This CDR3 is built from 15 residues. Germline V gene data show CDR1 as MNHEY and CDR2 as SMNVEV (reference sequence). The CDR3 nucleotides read TGTGCCAGCAGTGAGTACAGGGTGGGGGATGAAAAACTGTTTTTT. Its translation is CASSEYRVGDEKLFF.

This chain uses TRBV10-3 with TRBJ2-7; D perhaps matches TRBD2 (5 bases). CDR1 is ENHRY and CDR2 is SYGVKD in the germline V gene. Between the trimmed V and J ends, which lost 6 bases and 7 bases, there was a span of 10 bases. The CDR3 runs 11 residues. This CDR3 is CAISPGWEQYF. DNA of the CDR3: TGTGCCATCAGCCCGGGGTGGGAGCAGTACTTC.

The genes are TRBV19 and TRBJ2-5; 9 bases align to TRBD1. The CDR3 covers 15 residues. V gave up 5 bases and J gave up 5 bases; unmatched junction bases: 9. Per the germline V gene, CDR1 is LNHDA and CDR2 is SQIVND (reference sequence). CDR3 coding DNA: TGTGCCAGTAGTTCCAGGACAGGGGCTTTCGAGACCCAGTACTTC. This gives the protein CASSSRTGAFETQYF.

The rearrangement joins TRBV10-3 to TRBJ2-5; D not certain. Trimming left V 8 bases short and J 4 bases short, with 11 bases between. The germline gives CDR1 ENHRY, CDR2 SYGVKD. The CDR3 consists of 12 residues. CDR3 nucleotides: TGTGCCATCTCCGTTAGTTTAGAGACCCAGTACTTC. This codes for CAISVSLETQYF.

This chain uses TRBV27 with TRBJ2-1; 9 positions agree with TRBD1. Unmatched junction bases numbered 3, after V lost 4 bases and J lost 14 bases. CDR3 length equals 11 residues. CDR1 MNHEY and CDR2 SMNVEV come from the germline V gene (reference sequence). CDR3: CASSSGTGKFF. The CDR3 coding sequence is TGTGCCAGCAGTTCTGGGACAGGGAAGTTCTTC.

DNA of the CDR3: TGTGCCAGCATGGGGGGTGGGGGAAGTCTGAGTGAGCAGTACTTC. Amino acids: CASMGGGGSLSEQYF. The chain carries TRBV28 and TRBJ2-7; TRBD2 might be the D (6 bases). V was shortened by 7 bases and J by 7 bases, with 23 bases between the two germline ends. There are 15 residues in the CDR3. Germline-derived CDR1 and CDR2 are MDHEN and SYDVKM. The entire variable domain, with the rest obtained from reference TRBV28 and TRBJ2-7, is as follows: DVKVTQSSRYLVKRTGEKVFLECVQDMDHENMFWYRQDPGLGLRLIYFSYDVKMKEKGDIPEGYSVSREKKERFSLILESASTNQTSMYLCASMGGGGSLSEQYFGPGTRLTVT.

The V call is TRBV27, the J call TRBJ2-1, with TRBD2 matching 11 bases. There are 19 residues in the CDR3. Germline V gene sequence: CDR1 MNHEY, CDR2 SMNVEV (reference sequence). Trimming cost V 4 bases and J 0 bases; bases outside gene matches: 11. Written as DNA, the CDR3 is TGTGCCAGCAGTTCCACCTCCGGGACTAGCGGTAGCTCCTACAATGAGCAGTTCTTC. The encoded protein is CASSSTSGTSGSSYNEQFF.

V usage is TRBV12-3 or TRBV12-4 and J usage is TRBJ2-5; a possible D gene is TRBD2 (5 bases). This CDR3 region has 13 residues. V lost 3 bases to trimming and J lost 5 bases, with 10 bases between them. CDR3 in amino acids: CASSFGNAETQYF. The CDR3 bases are TGTGCCAGCAGTTTCGGGAATGCCGAGACCCAGTACTTC.

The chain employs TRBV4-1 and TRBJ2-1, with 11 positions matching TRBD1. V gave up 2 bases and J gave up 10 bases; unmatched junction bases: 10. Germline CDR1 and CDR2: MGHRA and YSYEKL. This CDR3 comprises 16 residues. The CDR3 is CASSQIEGDRGREQFF. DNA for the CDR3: TGCGCCAGCAGCCAAATTGAAGGGGACAGGGGGAGGGAGCAGTTCTTC.

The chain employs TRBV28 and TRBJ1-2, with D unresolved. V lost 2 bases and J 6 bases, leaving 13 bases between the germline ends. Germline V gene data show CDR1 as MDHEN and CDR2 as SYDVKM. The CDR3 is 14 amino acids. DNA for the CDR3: TGTGCCAGCAGTTTAGACACAAACCAGGATGGCTACACCTTC. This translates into CASSLDTNQDGYTF.

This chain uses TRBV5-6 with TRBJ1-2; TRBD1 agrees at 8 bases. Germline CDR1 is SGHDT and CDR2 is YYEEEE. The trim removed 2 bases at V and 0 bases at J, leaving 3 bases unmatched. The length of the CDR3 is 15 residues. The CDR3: CASSFQGAANYGYTF. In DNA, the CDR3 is TGTGCCAGCAGCTTTCAGGGGGCGGCTAACTATGGCTACACCTTC. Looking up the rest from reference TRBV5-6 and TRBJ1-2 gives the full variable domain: DAGVTQSPTHLIKTRGQQVTLRCSPKSGHDTVSWYQQALGQGPQFIFQYYEEEERQRGNFPDRFSGHQFPNYSSELNVNALLLGDSALYLCASSFQGAANYGYTFGSGTRLTVV.

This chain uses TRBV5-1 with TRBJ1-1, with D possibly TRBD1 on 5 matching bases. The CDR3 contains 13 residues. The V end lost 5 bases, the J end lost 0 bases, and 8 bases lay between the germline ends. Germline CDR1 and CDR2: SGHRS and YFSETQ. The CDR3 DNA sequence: TGCGCCAGCAGAGGGGCTATGAACACTGAAGCTTTCTTT. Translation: CASRGAMNTEAFF.

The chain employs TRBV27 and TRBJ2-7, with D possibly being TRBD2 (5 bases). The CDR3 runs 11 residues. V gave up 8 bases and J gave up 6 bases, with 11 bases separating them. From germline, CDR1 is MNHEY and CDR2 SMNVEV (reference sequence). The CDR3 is CASPGLPEQYF. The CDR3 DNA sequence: TGTGCCAGCCCAGGACTCCCCGAGCAGTACTTC.

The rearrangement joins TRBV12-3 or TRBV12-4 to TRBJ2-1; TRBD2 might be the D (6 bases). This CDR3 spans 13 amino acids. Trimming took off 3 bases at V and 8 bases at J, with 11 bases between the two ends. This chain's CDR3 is CASSLGLSDEQFF. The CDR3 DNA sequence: TGTGCCAGCAGTTTGGGACTTTCAGATGAGCAGTTCTTC.

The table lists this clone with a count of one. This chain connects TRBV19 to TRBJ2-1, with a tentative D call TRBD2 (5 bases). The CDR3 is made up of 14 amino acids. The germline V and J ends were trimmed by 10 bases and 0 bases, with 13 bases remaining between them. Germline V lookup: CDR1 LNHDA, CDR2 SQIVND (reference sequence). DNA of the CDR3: TGTGCCACCAAGGACTGGAGCTCCTACAATGAGCAGTTCTTC. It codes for CATKDWSSYNEQFF. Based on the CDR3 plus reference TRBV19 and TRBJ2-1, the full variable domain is DGGITQSPKYLFRKEGQNVTLSCEQNLNHDAMYWYRQDPGQGLRLIYYSQIVNDFQKGDIAEGYSVSREKKESFPLTVTSAQKNPTAFYLCATKDWSSYNEQFFGPGTRLTVL.

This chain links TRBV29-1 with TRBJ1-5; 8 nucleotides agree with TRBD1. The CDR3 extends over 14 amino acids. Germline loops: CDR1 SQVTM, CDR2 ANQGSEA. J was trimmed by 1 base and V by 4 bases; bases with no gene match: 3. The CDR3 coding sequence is TGCAGCGTTGCAACAGGGGGGAGCAATCAGCCCCAGCATTTT. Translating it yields CSVATGGSNQPQHF.

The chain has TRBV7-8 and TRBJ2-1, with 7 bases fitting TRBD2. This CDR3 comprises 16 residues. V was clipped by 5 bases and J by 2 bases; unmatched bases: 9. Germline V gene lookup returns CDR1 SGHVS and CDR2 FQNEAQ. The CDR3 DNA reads TGTGCCAGCAGCACGGATACTAGCGAGGCCTACAATGAGCAGTTCTTC. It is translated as CASSTDTSEAYNEQFF.

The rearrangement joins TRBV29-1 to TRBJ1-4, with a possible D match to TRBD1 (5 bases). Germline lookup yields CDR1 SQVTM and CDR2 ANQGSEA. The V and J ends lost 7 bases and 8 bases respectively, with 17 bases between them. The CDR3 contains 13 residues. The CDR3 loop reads CSGKWGGSEKLFF. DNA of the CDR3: TGCAGCGGCAAGTGGGGGGGGTCGGAAAAACTGTTTTTT.

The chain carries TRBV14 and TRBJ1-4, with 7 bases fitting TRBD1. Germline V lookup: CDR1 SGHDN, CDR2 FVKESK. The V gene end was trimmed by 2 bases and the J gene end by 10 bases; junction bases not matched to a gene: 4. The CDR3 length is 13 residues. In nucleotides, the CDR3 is TGTGCCAGCAGCCAACGACAGGGAGGAAAACTGTTTTTT. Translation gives CASSQRQGGKLFF.